This TCR beta chain is drawn from a study of cytomegalovirus exposure and HLA in healthy donors. Overall study findings and caveats: The study reported that TCR beta sequences accurately predicted HLA-A and HLA-B alleles in most subjects. TCR beta chains associated with HLA were, in a later analysis, more clonally expanded than equally common others.

V shed 3 bases, J shed 8 bases, and the junction held 3 bases outside the gene matches. The CDR3 is 12 amino acids. Germline lookup yields CDR1 SGHNT and CDR2 YYREEE (reference sequence). Healthy individuals who donated bone marrow served as the donors. Both 60 Vbeta primers and 13 Jbeta primers went into the PCR. In the source study's methods: In a later analysis, 60 million to 90 million unique TCR beta chains included roughly 11 million shared by two or more donors. Data came from immunoSEQ multiplex PCR; TCRdb stores just in-frame clones and leaves some out. Clone size and the V and J calls come from that table; the DNA yielded D and trimming. In the table there are some 150,000 clones, about 82% of which are singletons. About this clone itself: The antigen is unknown.

This clonotype was obtained from a woman in her thirties in good health and CMV-seropositive. The rearrangement uses TRBV5-4 and TRBJ1-2; 8 bases line up with TRBD1. The sample comprised PBMCs. CDR3 in DNA: TGTGCCAGCAGCTCATCAGGGGGCGGCTACACCTTC. Residues: CASSSSGGGYTF.